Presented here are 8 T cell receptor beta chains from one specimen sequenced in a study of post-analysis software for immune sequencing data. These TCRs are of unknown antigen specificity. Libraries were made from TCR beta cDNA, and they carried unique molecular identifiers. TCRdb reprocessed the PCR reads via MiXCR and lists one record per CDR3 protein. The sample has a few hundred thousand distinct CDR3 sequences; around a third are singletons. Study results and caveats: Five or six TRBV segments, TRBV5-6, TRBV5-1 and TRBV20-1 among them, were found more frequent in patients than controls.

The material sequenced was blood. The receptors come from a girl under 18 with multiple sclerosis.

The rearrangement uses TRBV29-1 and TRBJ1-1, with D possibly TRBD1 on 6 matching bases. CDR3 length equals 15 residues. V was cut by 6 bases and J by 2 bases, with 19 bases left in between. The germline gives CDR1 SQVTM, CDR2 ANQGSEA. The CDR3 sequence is CSVFPHGTPNTEAFF. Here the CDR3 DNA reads TGCAGCGTCTTCCCCCACGGGACACCTAACACTGAAGCTTTCTTT.

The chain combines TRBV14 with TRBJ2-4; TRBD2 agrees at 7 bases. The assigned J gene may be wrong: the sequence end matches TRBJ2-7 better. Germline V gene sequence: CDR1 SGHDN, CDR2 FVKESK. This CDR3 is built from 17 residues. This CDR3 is CASSQERWRGLAYEQYF. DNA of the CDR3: TGTGCCAGCAGCCAAGAAAGATGGCGGGGGTTGGCCTACGAGCAGTACTTC.

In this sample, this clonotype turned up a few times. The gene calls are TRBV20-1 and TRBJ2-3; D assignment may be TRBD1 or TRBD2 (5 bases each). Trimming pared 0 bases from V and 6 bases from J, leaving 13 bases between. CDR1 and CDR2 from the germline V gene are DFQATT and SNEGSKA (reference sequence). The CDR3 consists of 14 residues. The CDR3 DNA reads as TGCAGTGCTAGAGAGAGAGAGGGGATGGATACGCAGTATTTT. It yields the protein CSAREREGMDTQYF.

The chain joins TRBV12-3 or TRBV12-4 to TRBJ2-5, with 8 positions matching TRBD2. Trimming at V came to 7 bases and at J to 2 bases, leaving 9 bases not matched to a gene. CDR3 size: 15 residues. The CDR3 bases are TGTGCCAGCACGAGGCGGGGGGCCCTTCAAGAGACCCAGTACTTC. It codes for CASTRRGALQETQYF.

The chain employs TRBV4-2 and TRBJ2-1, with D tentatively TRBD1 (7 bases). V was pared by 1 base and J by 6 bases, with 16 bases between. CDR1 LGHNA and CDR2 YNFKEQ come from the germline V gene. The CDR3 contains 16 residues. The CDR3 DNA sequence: TGTGCCAGCAGCCAAGTGGGGCAGGGGGGTATCAATGAGCAGTTCTTC. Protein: CASSQVGQGGINEQFF.

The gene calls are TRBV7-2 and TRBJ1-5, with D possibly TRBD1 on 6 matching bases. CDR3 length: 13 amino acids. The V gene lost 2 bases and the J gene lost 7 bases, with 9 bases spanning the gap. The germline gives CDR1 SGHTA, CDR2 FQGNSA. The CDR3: CASSLSGAQPQHF. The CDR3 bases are TGTGCCAGCAGCTTATCAGGGGCCCAGCCCCAGCATTTT.

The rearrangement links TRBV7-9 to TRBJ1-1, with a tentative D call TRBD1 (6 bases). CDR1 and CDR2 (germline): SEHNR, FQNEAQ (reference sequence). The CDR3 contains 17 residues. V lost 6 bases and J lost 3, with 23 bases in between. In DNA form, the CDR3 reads TGTGCCAGCAGGCGAAGTCCCCCCCCAGGGGCAGACACTGAAGCTTTCTTT. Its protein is CASRRSPPPGADTEAFF. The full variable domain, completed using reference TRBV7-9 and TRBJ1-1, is DTGVSQNPRHKITKRGQNVTFRCDPISEHNRLYWYRQTLGQGPEFLTYFQNEAQLEKSRLLSDRFSAERPKGSFSTLEIQRTEQGDSAMYLCASRRSPPPGADTEAFFGQGTRLTVV.

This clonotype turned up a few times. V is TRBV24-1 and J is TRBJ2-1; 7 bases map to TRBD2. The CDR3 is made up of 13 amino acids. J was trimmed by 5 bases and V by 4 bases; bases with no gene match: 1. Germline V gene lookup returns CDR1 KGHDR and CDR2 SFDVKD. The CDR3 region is CATSEGGNNEQFF. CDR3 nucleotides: TGTGCCACCAGTGAGGGAGGGAACAATGAGCAGTTCTTC.